The 27 T cell receptor beta chains given below trace back to one sample, sequenced in a study of CD8+ T cells in alopecia areata. Investigators isolated RNA and reverse transcribed it into cDNA to act as the sequencing template. Sequencing was performed with immunoSEQ multiplex PCR; in TCRdb, only in-frame clones are kept and a portion is missing. In the table there are some 30,000 clones, around two thirds of which are singletons. Sequencing used NKG2D-high CD8+ T cells sorted from blood. The receptors here all came from a human donor with alopecia areata.

The V gene is TRBV27, the J gene TRBJ2-5, with 10 bases that match TRBD1. With V trimmed by 5 bases and J by 5 bases, 8 bases remained unmatched. CDR1 is MNHEY and CDR2 is SMNVEV in the germline V gene (reference sequence). The CDR3 sequence is 15 residues long. CDR3 loop: CASSTRQGAEETQYF. The CDR3 region has the DNA TGTGCCAGCAGTACCCGACAGGGGGCGGAGGAGACCCAGTACTTC.

In its sample, this clone ranks as medium-sized. CDR3: CASSSAYEQYF. CDR3 DNA sequence: TGTGCCAGCAGTTCTGCCTACGAGCAGTACTTC. The chain uses TRBV28 and TRBJ2-7; D is undetermined. The CDR3 is 11 residues long. Germline CDR1 reads MDHEN; CDR2 reads SYDVKM. The V end lost 4 bases, the J end lost 2 bases, and 3 bases lay between the germline ends.

The chain recombines TRBV7-9 with TRBJ2-5, with 14 bases that match TRBD2. V lost 5 bases and J lost 1; bases outside the gene matches: 9. This CDR3 comprises 18 residues. The germline V gene has CDR1 SEHNR and CDR2 FQNEAQ (reference sequence). CDR3 DNA: TGTGCCAGCAGCATGGGGACTAGCGGGAGAAGCGCCCAAGAGACCCAGTACTTC. It is translated as CASSMGTSGRSAQETQYF.

The V call is TRBV5-6, the J call TRBJ2-7, with 9 bases fitting TRBD1. The CDR3 contains 13 residues. The V and J ends lost 4 bases and 3 bases, in that order; junction bases with no gene match: 2. The V gene's germline CDR1 is SGHDT and CDR2 YYEEEE. Here the CDR3 reads CASSGTGIYEQYF. CDR3 DNA: TGTGCCAGCAGCGGGACAGGGATCTACGAGCAGTACTTC.

V gene TRBV29-1 combines with J gene TRBJ2-7, with no clear D. Trimming removed 2 bases from V and 0 bases from J, with 8 bases in between. The CDR3 has 13 amino acids. Per germline, CDR1 SQVTM and CDR2 ANQGSEA. CDR3 bases: TGCAGCGTTGAATACGGCAGCTCCTACGAGCAGTACTTC. This encodes CSVEYGSSYEQYF.

This chain links TRBV4-1 with TRBJ2-1; TRBD1 matches 7 bases. The V and J ends lost 0 bases and 0 bases, in that order; junction bases with no gene match: 2. Looked up from germline, CDR1 is MGHRA and CDR2 is YSYEKL. CDR3 length equals 16 residues. The CDR3 nucleotides are TGCGCCAGCAGCCAAGAGGACAGGAACTCCTACAATGAGCAGTTCTTC. Translated, it gives CASSQEDRNSYNEQFF.

This clone has only a few counts. The chain combines TRBV5-1 with TRBJ2-7; TRBD1 aligns across 8 bases. This CDR3 comprises 15 residues. The V gene end was trimmed by 5 bases and the J gene end by 0 bases; junction bases not matched to a gene: 7. CDR1 is SGHRS, CDR2 YFSETQ, per germline. Written as DNA, the CDR3 is TGCGCCAGCAGGTCCCTTACAGGGGGCTCCTACGAGCAGTACTTC. This gives the protein CASRSLTGGSYEQYF.

By share, this clone counts as medium-sized (0.01 to 0.1%). The chain couples TRBV5-4 to TRBJ2-1; 12 bases fit TRBD2. J gave up 8 bases and V 1 base, and 7 bases lay outside the gene matches. The length of the CDR3 is 16 residues. Germline V gives CDR1 SGHNT, CDR2 YYREEE (reference sequence). In DNA, the CDR3 is TGTGCCAGCAGCTTGCCCTGGACTAGCGGGATCTATGAGCAGTTCTTC. Translating gives CASSLPWTSGIYEQFF.

With regard to this clone: This sample includes further DNA sequences coding for the same CDR3. The chain joins TRBV11-2 to TRBJ2-5, with D hard to call. Germline V CDR1 and CDR2: SGHAT, FQNNGV. With 1 base removed from V and 5 bases from J, the gap between germline ends came to 8 bases. CDR3 size: 13 residues. The CDR3 DNA reads TGTGCCAGCAGCTTAGTATCTTGGGAGACCCAGTACTTC. As protein: CASSLVSWETQYF. The variable domain in full, completed from reference TRBV11-2 and TRBJ2-5, reads EAGVAQSPRYKIIEKRQSVAFWCNPISGHATLYWYQQILGQGPKLLIQFQNNGVVDDSQLPKDRFSAERLKGVDSTLKIQPAKLEDSAVYLCASSLVSWETQYFGPGTRLLVL.

This sequence joins TRBV6-6 and TRBJ2-7; TRBD2 is a possible D gene (6 bases). V lost 2 bases and J 6 bases, leaving 14 bases between the germline ends. The CDR3 loop spans 14 amino acids. Germline V lookup: CDR1 MNHNY, CDR2 SVGAGI (reference sequence). CDR3 bases: TGTGCCAGCAGTTACGCACCCGGAGGGCTCGAGCAGTACTTC. It translates to CASSYAPGGLEQYF.

The rearrangement joins TRBV10-3 to TRBJ2-3, with D tentatively TRBD2 (6 bases). V was clipped by 0 bases and J by 2 bases, with 15 bases between them. CDR1 is ENHRY and CDR2 is SYGVKD in the germline V gene. The CDR3 runs to 17 residues. The DNA for the CDR3 is TGTGCCATCAGTGAGTCATCCGCGACGGGGGTCACAGATACGCAGTATTTT. Translating it yields CAISESSATGVTDTQYF.

This chain uses TRBV30 with TRBJ1-1, with D uncertain. CDR1 GTSNPN and CDR2 SVGIG come from the germline V gene (reference sequence). This CDR3 is 11 amino acids long. V lost 4 bases and J 7 bases, leaving 10 bases between the germline ends. The CDR3 DNA sequence: TGTGCCTGGATACTCCGCCGTGAAGCTTTCTTT. As protein: CAWILRREAFF.

This clone was seen only a few times. This rearrangement joins TRBV23-1 to TRBJ1-5; D remains unclear. TRBV23-1 qualifies as an ORF whose function is uncertain. The CDR3 sequence is 17 residues long. V was trimmed by 1 base and J by 9 bases, leaving 22 bases between them. In DNA, the CDR3 is TGCGCCAGCAGTCAATGTTCCCCGGACCACCGCTTTCGGCCCCAGCATTTT. Translated, it gives CASSQCSPDHRFRPQHF.

The chain combines TRBV27 with TRBJ2-7; weak D call: TRBD1 (6 bases). The length of the CDR3 is 14 residues. CDR1 and CDR2 (germline): MNHEY, SMNVEV (reference sequence). Deletions cut 5 bases from V and 2 bases from J, with 13 bases between. CDR3 loop: CASSPTGMTYEQYF. Written as DNA, the CDR3 is TGTGCCAGCAGTCCAACAGGGATGACCTACGAGCAGTACTTC.

V and J are TRBV21-1 and TRBJ2-7; the table gives TRBD2 as D, unverified against the DNA. TRBV21-1 is described as a pseudogene. The CDR3 runs 15 residues. The CDR3 DNA reads as TGTGCCAGCAGCAAAGATCGGTCTTCAACCTACGAGCAGTACTTC. Residues: CASSKDRSSTYEQYF.

The rearrangement uses TRBV21-1 and TRBJ1-6. TRBV21-1 is listed as a pseudogene. The CDR3 runs 14 residues. The CDR3, as DNA: TGTGCCAGCAGCAATAAGGCAGATCCTTCACCCCTCCACTTT. Protein product: CASSNKADPSPLHF.

V usage is TRBV29-1 and J usage is TRBJ1-4; no definite D call. There are 13 residues in the CDR3. In germline, CDR1 is SQVTM, CDR2 ANQGSEA. The V and J ends lost 4 bases and 13 bases respectively, with 19 bases between them. The CDR3 region is CSVVTDGLLGLFF. The CDR3 bases are TGCAGCGTTGTAACAGACGGCCTTTTAGGACTGTTTTTT. Full variable domain (missing parts from reference TRBV29-1 and TRBJ1-4): SAVISQKPSRDICQRGTSLTIQCQVDSQVTMMFWYRQQPGQSLTLIATANQGSEATYESGFVIDKFPISRPNLTFSTLTVSNMSPEDSSIYLCSVVTDGLLGLFFGSGTQLSVL.

The chain joins TRBV4-2 to TRBJ2-7, with no clear D. V dropped 0 bases and J dropped 5 bases, with 5 bases sitting between them. The CDR3 is 12 amino acids. The germline V gene has CDR1 LGHNA and CDR2 YNFKEQ. DNA of the CDR3: TGTGCCAGCAGCCAAGACTCTCACGAGCAGTACTTC. Protein sequence: CASSQDSHEQYF.

J is TRBJ2-1 and V is TRBV10-3; D is possibly TRBD1 (5 bases). The V end lost 0 bases, the J end lost 3 bases, and 15 bases lay between the germline ends. The CDR3 length is 17 residues. Germline-derived CDR1 and CDR2 are ENHRY and SYGVKD. DNA of the CDR3: TGTGCCATCAGTGAGTCCGACAGCAGGTCCTACTACAATGAGCAGTTCTTC. Amino acids: CAISESDSRSYYNEQFF.

This clone was observed a few times. The CDR3 DNA sequence: TGCAGCGTCTTAGCACACGGAGTCCAAGAGACCCAGTACTTC. Translating it yields CSVLAHGVQETQYF. The gene calls are TRBV29-1 and TRBJ2-5, with no clear D. CDR1 and CDR2 (germline): SQVTM, ANQGSEA. This CDR3 contains 14 residues. Trimming pared 6 bases from V and 1 base from J, leaving 15 bases between.

In its sample, this clone was seen once. The chain employs TRBV7-9 and TRBJ2-7, with D maybe TRBD1 (6 bases). The germline V gene encodes CDR1 SEHNR and CDR2 FQNEAQ (reference sequence). This CDR3 is built from 14 residues. V lost 8 bases and J lost 3, with 17 bases in between. Here the CDR3 reads CASVSVPGVYEQYF. The CDR3 DNA reads TGTGCCAGCGTTTCGGTTCCAGGGGTCTACGAGCAGTACTTC. Full variable domain (missing parts from reference TRBV7-9 and TRBJ2-7): DTGVSQNPRHKITKRGQNVTFRCDPISEHNRLYWYRQTLGQGPEFLTYFQNEAQLEKSRLLSDRFSAERPKGSFSTLEIQRTEQGDSAMYLCASVSVPGVYEQYFGPGTRLTVT.

This clone was counted only a few times. The V and J genes are TRBV19 and TRBJ2-1, with TRBD2 as a possible D gene (6 bases). Germline lookup yields CDR1 LNHDA and CDR2 SQIVND (reference sequence). Trimming removed 5 bases from V and 5 bases from J, with 16 bases in between. The CDR3 loop spans 15 amino acids. The CDR3 nucleotides read TGTGCCAGTAGTTTATGGGCAGGGAGGAACAATGAGCAGTTCTTC. Translation gives CASSLWAGRNNEQFF.

Remarks on this clone: The same CDR3 is also encoded by other DNA sequences in this sample. This rearrangement joins TRBV29-1 to TRBJ2-7; D is unclear. The V and J ends lost 1 base and 4 bases respectively, with 5 bases between them. This CDR3 is built from 11 residues. The germline V gene has CDR1 SQVTM and CDR2 ANQGSEA. The CDR3 sequence is CSVEGLYEQYF. CDR3 DNA sequence: TGCAGCGTTGAAGGGCTTTACGAGCAGTACTTC.

This chain joins TRBV10-2 and TRBJ2-7, with D hard to call. This CDR3 spans 12 amino acids. V lost 2 bases and J 0 bases, leaving 2 bases between the germline ends. In germline, CDR1 is WSHSY, CDR2 SAAADI. The CDR3: CASSEASYEQYF. The DNA of the CDR3 is TGCGCCAGCAGTGAGGCCTCCTACGAGCAGTACTTC.

The genes are TRBV11-2 and TRBJ2-1; D gene unclear. The CDR3 sequence is 11 residues long. The V and J ends lost 6 bases and 10 bases respectively, with 10 bases between them. Germline CDR1 is SGHAT and CDR2 is FQNNGV. The CDR3 sequence: CASRTLGEQFF. CDR3 bases: TGTGCCAGCAGAACCCTGGGCGAGCAGTTCTTC.

This clone was counted once. The J gene is TRBJ2-2, the V gene TRBV15, with D perhaps TRBD2 (6 bases). CDR1 LNHNV and CDR2 YYDKDF come from the germline V gene (reference sequence). The CDR3 extends over 15 amino acids. The V and J ends lost 4 bases and 2 bases respectively, with 11 bases between them. The CDR3 here is CATSTGGTNTGELFF. In DNA, the CDR3 is TGTGCCACCAGCACCGGGGGAACTAACACCGGGGAGCTGTTTTTT.

The chain carries TRBV2 and TRBJ2-1; no clear D gene. V lost 6 bases to trimming and J lost 0 bases, with 12 bases between them. The CDR3 is 15 amino acids. CDR1 SNHLY and CDR2 FYNNEI come from the germline V gene. CDR3 amino acids: CASRTTVNSYNEQFF. DNA for the CDR3: TGTGCCAGCAGGACGACCGTGAACTCCTACAATGAGCAGTTCTTC.